This is a list of T cell receptor beta chains from one sample in a study of blood T cell repertoires in COVID-19. The method was immunoSEQ multiplex PCR; TCRdb's version includes in-frame clones alone and lacks a portion of them. The sample lists roughly 130,000 clones; around 87% were seen once. The sequenced sample was peripheral blood. These TCRs come from a woman aged 60-75 years with acute or convalescent COVID-19. Each CDR3 is given with its conserved first and last residue. A D gene is named only where the DNA matches it firmly. A row's size may be missing; if present it is once, few, many or a size class.

TRBD2	TRBV3-1/TRBV3-2	NA	16	TRBJ2-5	TGTGCCAGCAGCCAAGCATCTAGCGGGAGGAGGGAGACCCAGTACTTC	CASSQASSGRRETQYF
TRBD2	TRBV7-2	NA	14	TRBJ2-7	TGTGCCAGCAGCTTTCAGCGGGGGGCCTACGAGCAGTACTTC	CASSFQRGAYEQYF
NA	TRBV28	once	14	TRBJ1-5	TGTGCCAGCAGTTTACCAGGGGACAATCAGCCCCAGCATTTT	CASSLPGDNQPQHF
TRBD1	TRBV5-1	NA	14	TRBJ1-6	TGCGCCAGCAGCTTGGGGGACAGGGGAGCACCCCTCCACTTT	CASSLGDRGAPLHF
TRBD1	TRBV10-2	once	14	TRBJ2-1	TGCGCCAGCAGTGAGCCAGGGGGTATGAATGAGCAGTTCTTC	CASSEPGGMNEQFF
NA	TRBV15	NA	14	TRBJ1-4	TGTGCCACCAGCCATCAGGGTGTTATCGAAAAACTGTTTTTT	CATSHQGVIEKLFF
TRBD1	TRBV6-5	NA	14	TRBJ2-7	TGTGCCAGCAGATCAGGGGGTGGATCGTCGGAGCAGTACTTC	CASRSGGGSSEQYF
TRBD1	TRBV2	NA	16	TRBJ1-2	TGTGCCAGCAGGGATCTGAAACAGGGGACCGCCTATGGCTACACCTTC	CASRDLKQGTAYGYTF
NA	TRBV24-1	NA	14	TRBJ1-5	TGTGCCACCAGTGACAGGGCGGTAGGACAGCCCCAGCATTTT	CATSDRAVGQPQHF
TRBD1	TRBV7-2	NA	16	TRBJ2-1	TGTGCCAGCAGCCGTCGGGGGACAGGTGGTCACAATGAGCAGTTCTTC	CASSRRGTGGHNEQFF
NA	TRBV7-2	NA	16	TRBJ2-1	TGTGCCAGCAGCTTAGAGCCGGGACTCTCCTACAATGAGCAGTTCTTC	CASSLEPGLSYNEQFF
TRBD1	TRBV28	NA	14	TRBJ1-3	TGTGCCAGCACCGACAGGGTCTCTGGAAACACCATATATTTT	CASTDRVSGNTIYF
NA	TRBV30	NA	13	TRBJ1-2	TGTGCCTGGAGCCCCCCGGCAGGGCAAGTCTACACCTTC	CAWSPPAGQVYTF
NA	TRBV29-1	NA	11	TRBJ1-4	TGCAGCGTTGGGAGGGTTGAAAAACTGTTTTTT	CSVGRVEKLFF
NA	TRBV7-6	NA	14	TRBJ1-1	TGTGCCAGCAGCTCCTACAGGGAGAACACTGAAGCTTTCTTT	CASSSYRENTEAFF
NA	TRBV9	NA	14	TRBJ2-5	TGTGCCAGCAGCGTAGAGACTTCCCAAGAGACCCAGTACTTC	CASSVETSQETQYF
NA	TRBV5-1	NA	19	TRBJ1-5	TGCGCCAGCAGCTCCAGTAAGGACTCTCCTCCTGAGGGCAATCAGCCCCAGCATTTT	CASSSSKDSPPEGNQPQHF
NA	TRBV29-1	NA	15	TRBJ1-1	TGCAGCGGACGTGACGGGGTTATGCCTAACACTGAAGCTTTCTTT	CSGRDGVMPNTEAFF
TRBD1	TRBV11-2	NA	14	TRBJ1-2	TGTGCCAGCAGCTTAGCCCCCCAAGGGGGCGGCTACACCTTC	CASSLAPQGGGYTF
NA	TRBV5-1	NA	15	TRBJ1-4	TGCGCCAGCGGACTATCACAGTTCGCTAATGAAAAACTGTTTTTT	CASGLSQFANEKLFF
NA	TRBV29-1	NA	13	TRBJ1-2	TGCAGCGTTGAACGGGGGGCAGGCTATGGCTACACCTTC	CSVERGAGYGYTF
NA	TRBV30	NA	14	TRBJ1-3	TGTGCCTGGAGTCCCGTGAGGGCTGGAAACACCATATATTTT	CAWSPVRAGNTIYF
NA	TRBV28	NA	12	TRBJ1-2	TGTGCCAGCAGTCTGAGGGACAATCGAAACACCTTC	CASSLRDNRNTF
TRBD1	TRBV19	NA	17	TRBJ1-2	TGTGCCAGTAGTGCCGGACAGGTCCCCATCCCCTCCTATGGCTACACCTTC	CASSAGQVPIPSYGYTF
TRBD1	TRBV2	once	17	TRBJ2-6	TGTGCCAGCACCCCCGGGACAGGGCGTACTGGGGCCAACGTCCTGACTTTC	CASTPGTGRTGANVLTF
TRBD2	TRBV7-9	NA	16	TRBJ2-1	TGTGCCAGCAGCAGCCCAACTAGCGGGAGTTTAGGAAAGCAGTTCTTC	CASSSPTSGSLGKQFF
TRBD1	TRBV2	NA	14	TRBJ1-5	TGTGCCAGCAGTGAGGGACAGACTAATCAGCCCCAGCATTTT	CASSEGQTNQPQHF
TRBD1	TRBV7-8	NA	15	TRBJ1-4	TGTGCCAGCAGCTTGGGGACAGGGCAGCGAGAAAAACTGTTTTTT	CASSLGTGQREKLFF
NA	TRBV18	NA	14	TRBJ1-1	TGTGCCAGCTCACCAAGGGGGAAAAACACTGAAGCTTTCTTT	CASSPRGKNTEAFF
NA	TRBV19	NA	12	TRBJ2-1	TGTGCCAGTAGCCGAACCGGTTATGAGCAGTTCTTC	CASSRTGYEQFF
NA	TRBV20-1	NA	11	TRBJ1-2	TGCAGTGCTAGAACAGAAGGTGGCTACACCTTC	CSARTEGGYTF
NA	TRBV5-1	few	17	TRBJ2-1	TGCGCCAGCAGCTTGGCCCTCAGCGGAGGGGGCCACAATGAGCAGTTCTTC	CASSLALSGGGHNEQFF
TRBD2	TRBV7-9	NA	15	TRBJ2-1	TGTGCCAGCAGCTCCGGGACTAGCGGGAGAGATGAGCAGTTCTTC	CASSSGTSGRDEQFF
TRBD1	TRBV28	NA	15	TRBJ1-4	TGTGCCAGCACCCTCTCGGGACAGGGTAGGGAAAAACTGTTTTTT	CASTLSGQGREKLFF
NA	TRBV4-2	NA	16	TRBJ2-1	TGTGCCAGCAGCCAAGAGGCGACACTAGTTGGCAATGAGCAGTTCTTC	CASSQEATLVGNEQFF
TRBD1	TRBV29-1	NA	12	TRBJ1-1	TGCAGCGCTAGACAGGGACGGACTGAAGCTTTCTTT	CSARQGRTEAFF
NA	TRBV19	NA	17	TRBJ2-7	TGTGCCAGTAGTAGAACTCATAGGGAGTACTCTGTCTACGAGCAGTACTTC	CASSRTHREYSVYEQYF
TRBD1	TRBV28	NA	15	TRBJ1-4	TGTGCCAGCAGTGACAGGGTCCAAACTAATGAAAAACTGTTTTTT	CASSDRVQTNEKLFF
NA	TRBV7-9	NA	13	TRBJ1-2	TGTGCCAGCAGCGGAGGGACGGACTATGGCTACACCTTC	CASSGGTDYGYTF
TRBD1	TRBV5-4	once	14	TRBJ2-2	TGTGCCAGCAGCTTGGTGGACAGGTCCGGGGAGCTGTTTTTT	CASSLVDRSGELFF
NA	TRBV30	NA	13	TRBJ1-4	TGTGCCTGCACTAAGTTGACGGGGGAAAAACTGTTTTTT	CACTKLTGEKLFF
TRBD2	TRBV29-1	NA	16	TRBJ2-1	TGCAGCGTTGAAGGGACTAGCGGGAGTTTAGGCAATGAGCAGTTCTTC	CSVEGTSGSLGNEQFF
NA	TRBV30	NA	15	TRBJ1-5	TGTGCCTGGAGTGTACTGGGGGCAAGGAATCAGCCCCAGCATTTT	CAWSVLGARNQPQHF
TRBD2	TRBV6-1	NA	14	TRBJ2-5	TGTGCCAGCAGGGGACTAGCGGCCCAAGAGACCCAGTACTTC	CASRGLAAQETQYF
NA	TRBV3-1/TRBV3-2	NA	13	TRBJ1-2	TGTGCCAGCACCTTAGCCGAAAGTGATGGCTACACCTTC	CASTLAESDGYTF
NA	TRBV4-1	NA	17	TRBJ2-3	TGCGCCAGCAGCCAAGATCCCGCGGGGGCTAGCACAGATACGCAGTATTTT	CASSQDPAGASTDTQYF
TRBD2	TRBV28	NA	17	TRBJ2-3	TGTGCCAGCAGTACCCCCCGGACTAGCGGGAGGCCAGATACGCAGTATTTT	CASSTPRTSGRPDTQYF
TRBD2	TRBV14	NA	16	TRBJ2-1	TGTGCCAGCAGCCAACTATGGCTAGCGGGAGATGGGGAGCAGTTCTTC	CASSQLWLAGDGEQFF
TRBD2	TRBV9	NA	16	TRBJ2-1	TGTGCCAGCAGCCCCCTTCTAGCGGGAGGGCCAGGTGAGCAGTTCTTC	CASSPLLAGGPGEQFF
NA	TRBV5-1	NA	20	TRBJ2-3	TGCGCCAGCAGCTCAAGCGCCCATCTCCGTGGGAGGTTAGGCACAGATACGCAGTATTTT	CASSSSAHLRGRLGTDTQYF